A single sample gave rise to the 17 T cell receptor beta chains below, sequenced in a study of CD8+CD57+ T cells in acquired aplastic anemia. Genomic DNA was employed as the template in profiling TCR beta VDJ and CDR3. TCRdb analysed the reads with MiXCR anew, one entry per CDR3 protein. The table has over 200,000 distinct CDR3 sequences, around 63% seen once. Sequencing was done on a sample of sorted CD4+, CD8+, or CD8+CD57+ T cells (not recorded which) from PBMCs. These TCRs come from a human donor in good health.

The gene calls are TRBV7-9 and TRBJ2-7; 10 nucleotides match TRBD1. The CDR3 is 16 amino acids. Germline-derived CDR1 and CDR2 are SEHNR and FQNEAQ (reference sequence). The V gene end was trimmed by 0 bases and the J gene end by 3 bases; junction bases not matched to a gene: 5. CDR3 protein: CASSLAFGDRGYEQYF. The DNA of the CDR3 is TGTGCCAGCAGCTTAGCGTTTGGGGACAGGGGCTACGAGCAGTACTTC.

The sample holds one count of this clonotype. The rearrangement links TRBV10-3 to TRBJ1-6; the D gene is possibly TRBD1 (5 bases). V gave up 6 bases and J gave up 0 bases, with 9 bases separating them. The length of the CDR3 is 15 residues. Germline loops: CDR1 ENHRY, CDR2 SYGVKD. Here the CDR3 DNA reads TGTGCCATCAGCGCCGGGGGCTCCTATAATTCACCCCTCCACTTT. It encodes CAISAGGSYNSPLHF.

At least ten counts were recorded for this clonotype. The V and J genes are TRBV7-9 and TRBJ2-1; no clear D. V lost 0 bases to trimming and J lost 9 bases, with 9 bases between them. The CDR3 spans 13 residues. Per the germline V gene, CDR1 is SEHNR and CDR2 is FQNEAQ (reference sequence). The DNA for the CDR3 is TGTGCCAGCAGCTTAGCGTATGGGTCTGAGCAGTTCTTC. Translation gives CASSLAYGSEQFF.

V usage is TRBV7-6 and J usage is TRBJ2-7; TRBD1 matches at 8 bases. CDR3 length: 13 amino acids. Germline V CDR1 and CDR2: SGHVS, FNYEAQ. CDR3 sequence (DNA): TGTGCCAGCAGCTTACTCCGAGAACCAGGGGGCGCCGTC. It specifies CASSLLREPGGAV.

The gene calls are TRBV7-8 and TRBJ2-7; D remains unclear. The CDR3 has 15 amino acids. Germline loops: CDR1 SGHVS, CDR2 FQNEAQ. Trimming left V 3 bases short and J 4 bases short, with 16 bases between. DNA for the CDR3: TGTGCCAGCAGCTTCTCGCCCTTGGTGGGATACGAGCAGTACTTC. It specifies CASSFSPLVGYEQYF.

The chain couples TRBV6-2 or TRBV6-3 to TRBJ1-2; no definite D call. Per the germline V gene, CDR1 is MNHEY and CDR2 is SVGEGT. This CDR3 region has 13 residues. The V and J ends lost 8 bases and 2 bases respectively, with 12 bases between them. The CDR3 nucleotides read TGTGCCAGCGTTGCCGCGGGAAACTATGGCTACACCTTC. As protein: CASVAAGNYGYTF.

The V gene is TRBV29-1, the J gene TRBJ2-1; 9 bases align to TRBD2. The CDR3 runs 18 residues. The germline gives CDR1 SQVTM, CDR2 ANQGSEA. Trimming took 2 bases from V and 0 from J; bases not matched to a gene: 11. CDR3 region: CSVETGGRAQSSYNEQFF. CDR3 coding DNA: TGCAGCGTTGAAACTGGCGGGAGGGCCCAGAGCTCCTACAATGAGCAGTTCTTC.

This chain connects TRBV20-1 to TRBJ2-7; 14 bases are a match to TRBD2. Germline values: CDR1 DFQATT, CDR2 SNEGSKA (reference sequence). V shed 3 bases, J shed 4 bases, and the junction held 5 bases outside the gene matches. The CDR3 is made up of 15 amino acids. The CDR3 protein is CSASPTSGRVYEQYF. The CDR3, as DNA: TGCAGTGCTAGCCCGACTAGCGGGAGGGTTTACGAGCAGTACTTC.

The genes are TRBV7-6 and TRBJ1-5; D unresolved. The germline gives CDR1 SGHVS, CDR2 FNYEAQ. Trimming removed 1 base at V and 11 bases at J, with 12 bases between. The CDR3 is made up of 13 amino acids. CDR3 loop: CASSLVVARSQHF. CDR3 nucleotide sequence: TGTGCCAGCAGCTTAGTCGTAGCACGGTCCCAGCATTTT.

This clonotype was counted ten times or more. The gene calls are TRBV24-1 and TRBJ2-3; D unclear. From germline, CDR1 is KGHDR and CDR2 SFDVKD. Trimming removed 1 base from V and 6 bases from J, with 4 bases in between. CDR3 length equals 12 residues. The CDR3 loop reads CATSDLVDTQYF. CDR3 in DNA: TGTGCCACCAGTGATTTAGTGGATACGCAGTATTTT.

V and J are TRBV2 and TRBJ1-2; D might be TRBD1 (5 bases). This CDR3 has 15 residues. V was clipped by 0 bases and J by 8 bases, with 16 bases between them. Germline CDR1 and CDR2: SNHLY and FYNNEI. The CDR3 sequence is CASSEARLGADGYTF. The CDR3, as DNA: TGTGCCAGCAGTGAAGCGCGGTTAGGGGCTGACGGCTACACCTTC. The whole variable domain, filled in from reference TRBV2 and TRBJ1-2, reads EPEVTQTPSHQVTQMGQEVILRCVPISNHLYFYWYRQILGQKVEFLVSFYNNEISEKSEIFDDQFSVERPDGSNFTLKIRSTKLEDSAMYFCASSEARLGADGYTFGSGTRLTVV.

This clonotype was found many times. The chain employs TRBV5-4 and TRBJ2-7, with D perhaps being TRBD1 or TRBD2 (6 bases each). Deletions cut 4 bases from V and 2 bases from J, with 13 bases between. The CDR3 sequence is 14 residues long. CDR1 is SGHNT, CDR2 YYREEE, per germline (reference sequence). The CDR3 DNA follows: TGTGCCAGCAGCCGGTGGGGGGCGGCCTACGAGCAGTACTTC. This translates into CASSRWGAAYEQYF. Looking up the rest from reference TRBV5-4 and TRBJ2-7 gives the full variable domain: ETGVTQSPTHLIKTRGQQVTLRCSSQSGHNTVSWYQQALGQGPQFIFQYYREEENGRGNFPPRFSGLQFPNYSSELNVNALELDDSALYLCASSRWGAAYEQYFGPGTRLTVT.

The V call is TRBV28, the J call TRBJ2-7; perhaps TRBD2 as D (6 bases). V was cut by 7 bases and J by 7 bases, with 14 bases left in between. CDR3 length: 12 amino acids. Germline V gene lookup returns CDR1 MDHEN and CDR2 SYDVKM. The CDR3 region has the DNA TGTGCCAGCACGACACTAGCAAGTGAGCAGTACTTC. The encoded protein is CASTTLASEQYF.

The genes are TRBV7-2 and TRBJ2-1; possibly TRBD2 for D (6 bases). Germline CDR1 reads SGHTA; CDR2 reads FQGNSA. With 6 bases removed from V and 10 bases from J, the gap between germline ends came to 10 bases. This CDR3 has 11 residues. CDR3 bases: TGTGCCAGCAGGGGGAGGTGGGAGCAGTTCTTC. Its translation is CASRGRWEQFF.

In this sample, this clonotype turned up a few times. The chain uses TRBV29-1 and TRBJ2-1; D call uncertain. Germline V lookup: CDR1 SQVTM, CDR2 ANQGSEA. V was shortened by 8 bases and J by 7 bases, with 6 bases between the two germline ends. This CDR3 comprises 9 residues. The CDR3 here is CSQGNEQFF. CDR3 sequence (DNA): TGCAGCCAAGGGAATGAGCAGTTCTTC.

In this sample, this clonotype turned up once. The rearrangement joins TRBV7-9 to TRBJ2-6; possible D gene TRBD2, 5 bases. Germline V lookup: CDR1 SEHNR, CDR2 FQNEAQ (reference sequence). Trimming removed 5 bases at V and 0 bases at J, with 11 bases between. CDR3 size: 16 residues. CDR3 sequence reads: CASSGSVDSGANVLTF. As DNA, the CDR3 is TGTGCCAGCAGCGGGAGCGTGGACTCTGGGGCCAACGTCCTGACTTTC.

Remarks on this clonotype: The germline gene is not matched at one end of the junction; a read error may be the cause. This sequence joins TRBV12-3 or TRBV12-4 and TRBJ1-2; D remains ambiguous. The CDR3 covers 11 residues. CDR3 sequence reads: CGSSSNYGYTF. CDR3 in DNA: TGTGGCAGCAGTTCCAACTATGGCTACACCTTC.